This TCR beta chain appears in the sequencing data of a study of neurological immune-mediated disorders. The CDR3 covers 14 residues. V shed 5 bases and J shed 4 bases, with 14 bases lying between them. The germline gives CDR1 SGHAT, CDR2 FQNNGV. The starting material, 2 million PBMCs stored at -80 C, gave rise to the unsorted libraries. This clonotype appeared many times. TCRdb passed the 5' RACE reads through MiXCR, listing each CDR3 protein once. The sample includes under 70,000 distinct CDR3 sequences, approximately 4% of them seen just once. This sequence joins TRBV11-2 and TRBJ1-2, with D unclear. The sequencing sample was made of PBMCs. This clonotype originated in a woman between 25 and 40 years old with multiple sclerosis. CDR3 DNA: TGTGCCAGCAGCCGGGAGCGATTGCCCTATGGCTACACCTTC. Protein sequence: CASSRERLPYGYTF.